The present T cell receptor beta chain was sequenced within a study of T cells in Graves' hyperthyroidism and ophthalmopathy. Study-wide results and limits: Expanded thyroid clonotypes (above 0.001) were mostly also found in blood. Stable hyperthyroidism was separated from ophthalmopathy by a model based on 13 V-J features. Ophthalmopathy onset followed model prediction by a median approximately seven months.

Trimming took off 12 bases at V and 4 bases at J, with 11 bases between the two ends. CDR1 is KGHDR and CDR2 is SFDVKD in the germline V gene. This CDR3 comprises 12 residues. Concerning this clonotype itself: The antigen is not known.

The source material, RNA transcripts, was used to amplify TCR beta CDR3 regions. An initial round of RT-PCR targeting the TCR CDR3 relied on the HTBI primer set. TCRdb reprocessed the multiplex PCR reads with MiXCR, giving one entry per CDR3 protein. The sample lists around 600,000 distinct CDR3 sequences; approximately 15% were seen once. This chain joins TRBV24-1 and TRBJ2-2; D is possibly TRBD2 (5 bases). The sample comprised blood. The sequence derives from a woman between 25 and 40 years old with Graves' hyperthyroidism. This CDR3 reads CASIATTGELFF. The CDR3 coding sequence is TGTGCCTCCATAGCGACCACCGGGGAGCTGTTTTTT.